This paragraph reports one T cell receptor beta chain. This clone was recorded once. Its binding antigen is unknown. No base quality values were provided; no much bigger clone lies one nucleotide off. This sample is drawn from a study of vaccination effects on CD4 cells after COVID-19 (dated 2022 in TCRdb). Regarding the study in general: Each participant received two doses of an mRNA SARS-CoV-2 vaccine, either BNT162b2 or mRNA-1273. In both COVID-19 convalescent patients and infection-naive vaccine recipients, the study compared SARS-CoV-2 spike-specific CD4+ TCR repertoires from before mRNA vaccination with those from after it. The full study included approximately nine COVID-19 convalescent patients and several SARS-CoV-2-naive healthy vaccine recipients. Cultures from other donors in the study were sequenced using the Oncomine TCR Beta short-read assay on an Illumina iSeq 100.

In the ViraFEST assay, PBMC were stimulated with viral peptide pools, and TCR sequencing was then used to find antigen-specific CD4+ T cell clonotypes based on their expansion. After roughly 11 days of culture, CD4+ T cells were isolated with the EasySep CD4+ T cell isolation kit. Healthy vaccine recipients had no prior SARS-CoV-2 infection, confirmed by negative nucleocapsid antibodies before and after vaccination. A few million PBMC per well were cultured in IMDM with roughly 5% human AB serum, 10 IU/ml IL-2 and gentamicin, plus 10 ug/ml peptides. On days 3 and 7, half of the culture medium was replaced with fresh IL-2-containing medium. Each peptide stimulation condition was cultured in triplicate wells unless otherwise noted. PBMC were separated from whole blood using Ficoll-Paque Plus gradient centrifugation and were then either cryopreserved at -140C or used fresh. The overlapping peptide pools covered the spike proteins of SARS-CoV-2 as well as those of the common cold coronaviruses HCoV-NL63, HCoV-OC43 and HCoV-229E. The QIAamp micro DNA kit was used to extract genomic DNA from the cultured CD4+ T cells.

Per the germline V gene, KGHSH is the CDR1 and LQKENI is the CDR2. From its cysteine to its phenylalanine, the CDR3 spans 14 amino acids. Only the CDR3 region is kept as DNA, spanning 42 bases read in frame from base 1. Trimming takes 6 bases from V and 4 bases from J, and the germline ends sit 15 bases apart. The library was prepared using the immunoSEQ multiplex PCR assay. DNA from the cultured, isolated CD4+ T cells was subjected to TCR beta CDR3 sequencing. As for how the authors treated the data: Non-productive TCR sequences were removed, reads were trimmed to the CDR3 region, and CDR3s of at least 7 amino acids were retained. Antigen-specific clonotypes were identified using the MANAFEST web app by comparison of expansion in peptide wells against reference cultures. Positive clones required FDR<0.05 expansion versus reference and all other wells, odds ratio above 5, and frequency above 0.1% in two replicate wells. Clonotypes significantly expanded in SARS-CoV-2 spike wells and in at least one common cold coronavirus spike condition were defined as cross-reactive. Levenshtein distance calculated with the stringdist R package was used to assess CDR3 similarity, and unrooted trees were constructed with ape in R 3.6.1. Drawn from immuneACCESS, this table holds only the in-frame rearrangements with V and J called that TCRdb kept. Clones are partly lost; checked studies trace under half to an unresolved V gene and leave the rest unexplained. That table is the source of V, J and clone size, and D and trimming were worked out from the DNA. Within this sample are about 79,000 clones, with around 74% of them counted one time only. Around 1.5% of the sample is in the top ten clones.

Overall results and qualifications from the work: Only a small number of convalescent patients were included, and no early post-infection timepoints were available, which limited the study. In healthy vaccine recipients, vaccine-induced clones were almost all SARS-CoV-2 mono-reactive, with only 1 of 255 being cross-reactive with common cold coronaviruses. At late post-vaccination timepoints, both infection-induced and vaccine-induced clones showed marked clonal contraction, consistent with waning T cell responses.

The chain uses TRBV18 and TRBJ1-2; the best D guess is TRBD1, with 5 bases matching. This receptor was taken from a human donor who received a COVID-19 vaccine. This specimen consisted of CD4+ T cells from PBMCs cultured with HCoV-229E spike peptides, obtained before COVID-19 vaccination. In light of the paper, this sample's cell subset or site label describes: HCoV-229E spike overlapping peptide pool stimulation. The nucleotide sequence reads as follows: TGTGCCAGCTCCTCAGCAGGGATTTCCTATGGCTACACCTTC. This codes for CASSSAGISYGYTF.